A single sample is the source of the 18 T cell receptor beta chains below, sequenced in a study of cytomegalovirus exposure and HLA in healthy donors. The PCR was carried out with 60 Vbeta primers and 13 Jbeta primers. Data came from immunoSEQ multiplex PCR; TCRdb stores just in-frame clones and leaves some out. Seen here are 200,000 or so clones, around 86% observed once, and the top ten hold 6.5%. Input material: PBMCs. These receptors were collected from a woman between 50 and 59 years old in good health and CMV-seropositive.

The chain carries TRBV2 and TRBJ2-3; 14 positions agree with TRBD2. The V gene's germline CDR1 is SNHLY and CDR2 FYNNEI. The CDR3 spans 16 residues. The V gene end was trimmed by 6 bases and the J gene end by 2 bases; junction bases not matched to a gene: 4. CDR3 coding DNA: TGTGCCAGCAGGCCGGGACTAGCGGGGGTCACAGATACGCAGTATTTT. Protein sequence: CASRPGLAGVTDTQYF.

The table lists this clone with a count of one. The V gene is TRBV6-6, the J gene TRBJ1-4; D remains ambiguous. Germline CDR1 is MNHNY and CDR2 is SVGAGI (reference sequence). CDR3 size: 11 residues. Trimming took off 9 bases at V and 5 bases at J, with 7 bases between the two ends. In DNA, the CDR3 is TGTGCCAGGAAGCCGAATGAAAAACTGTTTTTT. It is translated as CARKPNEKLFF.

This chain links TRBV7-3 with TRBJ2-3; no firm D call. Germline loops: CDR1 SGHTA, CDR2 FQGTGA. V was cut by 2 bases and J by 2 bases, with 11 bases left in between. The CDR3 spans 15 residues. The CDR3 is CASSLGQAFTDTQYF. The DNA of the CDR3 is TGTGCCAGCAGCTTAGGGCAGGCCTTCACAGATACGCAGTATTTT. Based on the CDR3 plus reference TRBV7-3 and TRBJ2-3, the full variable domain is GAGVSQTPSNKVTEKGKYVELRCDPISGHTALYWYRQSLGQGPEFLIYFQGTGAADDSGLPNDRFFAVRPEGSVSTLKIQRTERGDSAVYLCASSLGQAFTDTQYFGPGTRLTVL.

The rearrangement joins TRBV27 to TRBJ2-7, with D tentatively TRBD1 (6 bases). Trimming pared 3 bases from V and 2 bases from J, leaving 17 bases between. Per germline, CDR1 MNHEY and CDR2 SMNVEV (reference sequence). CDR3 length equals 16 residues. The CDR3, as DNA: TGTGCCAGCAGTTTCCTGCAGGGGTCCGCTCCCTACGAGCAGTACTTC. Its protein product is CASSFLQGSAPYEQYF.

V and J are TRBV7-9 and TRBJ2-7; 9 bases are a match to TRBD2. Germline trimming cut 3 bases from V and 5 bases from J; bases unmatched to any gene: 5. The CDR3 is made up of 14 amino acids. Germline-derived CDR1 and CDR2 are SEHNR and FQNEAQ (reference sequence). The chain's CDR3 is CASSFAGGPDEQYF. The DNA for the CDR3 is TGTGCCAGCAGCTTTGCGGGGGGGCCGGACGAGCAGTACTTC.

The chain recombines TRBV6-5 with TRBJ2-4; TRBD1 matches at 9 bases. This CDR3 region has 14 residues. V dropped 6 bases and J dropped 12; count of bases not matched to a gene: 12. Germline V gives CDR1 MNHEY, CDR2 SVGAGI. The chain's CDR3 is CASRLGQGGYSQYF. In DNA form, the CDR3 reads TGTGCCAGCAGGCTGGGACAGGGCGGCTACAGTCAGTACTTC.

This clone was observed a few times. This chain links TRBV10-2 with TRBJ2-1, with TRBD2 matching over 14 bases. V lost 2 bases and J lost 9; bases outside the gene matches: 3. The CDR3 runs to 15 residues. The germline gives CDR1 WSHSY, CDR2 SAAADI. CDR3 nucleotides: TGCGCCAGCAGTGAGGCGGGACTAGCGGGAGCTGAGCAGTTCTTC. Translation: CASSEAGLAGAEQFF.

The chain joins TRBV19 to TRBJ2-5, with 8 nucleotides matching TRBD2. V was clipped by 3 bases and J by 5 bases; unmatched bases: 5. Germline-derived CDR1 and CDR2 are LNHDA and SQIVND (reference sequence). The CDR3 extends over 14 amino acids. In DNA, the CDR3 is TGTGCCAGTAGTATGGGGCGGGAGGAGGAGACCCAGTACTTC. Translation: CASSMGREEETQYF.

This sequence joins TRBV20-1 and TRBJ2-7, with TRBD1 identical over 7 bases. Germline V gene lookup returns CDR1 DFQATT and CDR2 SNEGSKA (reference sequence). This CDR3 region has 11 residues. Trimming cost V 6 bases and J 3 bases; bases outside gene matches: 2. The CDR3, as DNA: TGCAGTGCCGCAGGGGGCTACGAGCAGTACTTC. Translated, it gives CSAAGGYEQYF.

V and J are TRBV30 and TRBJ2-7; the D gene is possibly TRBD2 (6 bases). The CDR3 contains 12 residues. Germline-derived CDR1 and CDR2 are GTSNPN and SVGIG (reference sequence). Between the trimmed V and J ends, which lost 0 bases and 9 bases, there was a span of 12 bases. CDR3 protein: CAWSVQEGTQYF. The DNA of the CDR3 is TGTGCCTGGAGTGTACAGGAGGGTACGCAGTACTTC.

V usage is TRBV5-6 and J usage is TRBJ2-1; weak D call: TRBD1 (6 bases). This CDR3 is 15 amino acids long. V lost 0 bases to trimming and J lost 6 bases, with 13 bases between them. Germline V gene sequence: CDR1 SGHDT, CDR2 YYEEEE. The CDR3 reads CASSLAWGLRNEQFF. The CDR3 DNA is TGTGCCAGCAGCTTGGCGTGGGGGCTACGCAATGAGCAGTTCTTC.

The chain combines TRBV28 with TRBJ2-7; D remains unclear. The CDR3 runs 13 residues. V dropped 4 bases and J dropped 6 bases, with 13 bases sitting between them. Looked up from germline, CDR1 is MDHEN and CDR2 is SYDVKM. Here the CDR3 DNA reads TGTGCCAGCAGTTCCCCAAGTTGGAGCGAGCAGTACTTC. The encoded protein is CASSSPSWSEQYF.

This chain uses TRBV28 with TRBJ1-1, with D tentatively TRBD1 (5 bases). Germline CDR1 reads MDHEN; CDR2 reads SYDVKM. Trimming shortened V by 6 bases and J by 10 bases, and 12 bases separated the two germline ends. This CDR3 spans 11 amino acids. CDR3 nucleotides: TGTGCCAGCAGCTCAGGGTACGTAGCTTTCTTT. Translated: CASSSGYVAFF.

CDR3 in amino acids: CATRIPGTGITEAFF. The CDR3 DNA sequence: TGCGCCACCAGGATCCCTGGGACAGGGATCACTGAAGCTTTCTTT. The J gene is TRBJ1-1, the V gene TRBV5-1; 9 bases map to TRBD1. The length of the CDR3 is 15 residues. CDR1 SGHRS and CDR2 YFSETQ come from the germline V gene. Losses at the gene ends were 9 bases for V and 4 bases for J; bases not matched to a gene: 13.

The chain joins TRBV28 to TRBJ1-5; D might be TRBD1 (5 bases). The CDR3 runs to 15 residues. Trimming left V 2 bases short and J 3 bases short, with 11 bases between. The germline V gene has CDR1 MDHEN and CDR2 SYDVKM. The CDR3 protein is CASSLRAGPNQPQHF. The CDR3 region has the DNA TGTGCCAGCAGTTTACGGGCAGGGCCCAATCAGCCCCAGCATTTT. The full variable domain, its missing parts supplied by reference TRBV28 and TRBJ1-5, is DVKVTQSSRYLVKRTGEKVFLECVQDMDHENMFWYRQDPGLGLRLIYFSYDVKMKEKGDIPEGYSVSREKKERFSLILESASTNQTSMYLCASSLRAGPNQPQHFGDGTRLSIL.

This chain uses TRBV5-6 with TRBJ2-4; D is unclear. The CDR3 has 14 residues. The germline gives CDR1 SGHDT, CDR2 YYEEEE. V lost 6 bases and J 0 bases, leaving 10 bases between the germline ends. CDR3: CASTELLAKNIQYF. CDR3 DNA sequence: TGTGCCAGCACCGAGCTCCTAGCCAAAAACATTCAGTACTTC.

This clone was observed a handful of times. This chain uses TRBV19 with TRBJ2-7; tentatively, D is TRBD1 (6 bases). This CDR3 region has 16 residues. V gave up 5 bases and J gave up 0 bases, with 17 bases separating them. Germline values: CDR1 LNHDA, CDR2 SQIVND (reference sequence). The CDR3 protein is CASSPTGTPNSYEQYF. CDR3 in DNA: TGTGCCAGTAGTCCTACCGGGACACCCAACTCCTACGAGCAGTACTTC.

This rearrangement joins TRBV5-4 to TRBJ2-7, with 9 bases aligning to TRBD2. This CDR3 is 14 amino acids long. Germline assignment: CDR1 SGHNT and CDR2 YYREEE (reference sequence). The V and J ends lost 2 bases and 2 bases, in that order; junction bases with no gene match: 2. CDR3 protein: CASSLRGRAYEQYF. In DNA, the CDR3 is TGTGCCAGCAGCTTACGCGGGAGGGCCTACGAGCAGTACTTC.